Ten or more counts support the clone carrying this T cell receptor (beta chain). This record belongs to a study of regulatory T cells in long-lasting Graves disease. Construction of TCR beta libraries relied on iRepertoire HTBI primers and on Arm-PCR targeting CDR3 regions. TCRdb re-derived calls from the multiplex PCR reads in MiXCR, one entry per CDR3 protein. Of about 430,000 distinct CDR3 sequences in the sample, approximately 22% were seen once. Time point here: persistent/refractory GD, antithyroid drugs over 5 years with positive TRAb. Isolated PBMC RNA provided the starting material for the TCR library. The CDR3 is 17 residues long. The germline V gene has CDR1 SGHAT and CDR2 FQDESV (reference sequence). With 5 bases clipped from V and 5 bases from J, the junction kept 9 bases outside the gene matches.

The sequenced sample was peripheral blood mononuclear cells (PBMCs), obtained when the disease was refractory, from a patient treated with antithyroid drugs. This clonotype originated in a female donor with Graves disease. The chain employs TRBV11-1 and TRBJ2-2; 12 nucleotides match TRBD2. DNA for the CDR3: TGTGCCAGCAGCACCCCTAGCGGGAGGGCCGTTACCGGGGAGCTGTTTTTT. Encoded protein: CASSTPSGRAVTGELFF.